This T cell receptor beta chain is drawn from a study of blood T cell repertoires in COVID-19. TCRdb's copy holds only in-frame clones and misses some; the assay was immunoSEQ multiplex PCR. The repertoire holds about 250,000 clones, 87% seen once, with around 3.3% in the top ten. CDR3 size: 16 residues. The V gene's germline CDR1 is LNHDA and CDR2 SQIVND (reference sequence). J gave up 7 bases and V 1 base, and 10 bases lay outside the gene matches. The TCR comes from a man in his late teens or twenties with active or convalescent COVID-19. The sequenced sample was peripheral blood. V and J are TRBV19 and TRBJ1-5; the match to TRBD1 covers 7 bases. For the CDR3, the DNA is TGTGCCAGTAGTATAGCCGGGACAGTGGTGTGGCAGCCCCAGCATTTT. The encoded protein is CASSIAGTVVWQPQHF.